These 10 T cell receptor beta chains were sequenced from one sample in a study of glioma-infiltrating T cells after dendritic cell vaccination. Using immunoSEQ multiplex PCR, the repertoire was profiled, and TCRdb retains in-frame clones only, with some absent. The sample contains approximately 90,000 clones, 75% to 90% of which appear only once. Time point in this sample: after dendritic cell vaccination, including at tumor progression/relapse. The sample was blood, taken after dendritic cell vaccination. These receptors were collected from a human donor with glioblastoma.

The CDR3 DNA is TGTGCCAGCAGCCTTAGCGGGAGCTCCTACAATGAGCAGTTCTTC. The encoded protein is CASSLSGSSYNEQFF. The genes are TRBV7-3 and TRBJ2-1; 9 bases are shared with TRBD2. The CDR3 runs 15 residues. J gave up 0 bases and V 5 bases, and 2 bases lay outside the gene matches. The V gene's germline CDR1 is SGHTA and CDR2 FQGTGA.

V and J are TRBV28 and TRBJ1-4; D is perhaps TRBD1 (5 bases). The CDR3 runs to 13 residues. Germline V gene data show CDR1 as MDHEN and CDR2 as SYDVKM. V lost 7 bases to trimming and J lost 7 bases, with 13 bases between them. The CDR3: CASTRGGSEKLFF. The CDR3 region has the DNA TGTGCCAGCACCCGGGGGGGGAGTGAAAAACTGTTTTTT.

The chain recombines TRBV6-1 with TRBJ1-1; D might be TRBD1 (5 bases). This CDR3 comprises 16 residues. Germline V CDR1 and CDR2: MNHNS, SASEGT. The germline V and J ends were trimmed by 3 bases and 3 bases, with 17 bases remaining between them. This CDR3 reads CASSETAGSRDTEAFF. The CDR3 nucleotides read TGTGCCAGCAGTGAGACGGCGGGGAGCAGGGACACTGAAGCTTTCTTT.

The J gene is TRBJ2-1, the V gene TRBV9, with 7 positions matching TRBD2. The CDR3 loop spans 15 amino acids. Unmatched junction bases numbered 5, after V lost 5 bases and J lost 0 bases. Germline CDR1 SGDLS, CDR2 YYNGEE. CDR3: CASRGEGSSYNEQFF. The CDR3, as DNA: TGTGCCAGCAGAGGGGAGGGGAGCTCCTACAATGAGCAGTTCTTC.

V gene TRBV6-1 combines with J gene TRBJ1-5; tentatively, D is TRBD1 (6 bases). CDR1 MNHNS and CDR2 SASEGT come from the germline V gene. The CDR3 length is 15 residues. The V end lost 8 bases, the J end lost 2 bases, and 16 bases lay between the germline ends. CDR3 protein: CASGAQGSGNQPQHF. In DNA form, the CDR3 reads TGTGCCAGCGGAGCCCAGGGGTCGGGCAATCAGCCCCAGCATTTT.

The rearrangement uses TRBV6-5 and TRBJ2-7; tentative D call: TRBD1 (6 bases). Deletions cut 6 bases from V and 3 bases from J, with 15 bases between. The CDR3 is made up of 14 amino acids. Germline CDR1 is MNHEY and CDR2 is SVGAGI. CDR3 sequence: CASRRTAPDYEQYV. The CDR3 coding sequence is TGTGCCAGCAGACGGACAGCCCCCGACTACGAGCAGTACGTC.

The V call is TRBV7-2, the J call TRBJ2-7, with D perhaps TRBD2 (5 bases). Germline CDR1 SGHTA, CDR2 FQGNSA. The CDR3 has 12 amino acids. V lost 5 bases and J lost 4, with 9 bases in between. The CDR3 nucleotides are TGTGCCAGCAGCCCCACGGGGTACGAGCAGTACGTC. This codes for CASSPTGYEQYV.

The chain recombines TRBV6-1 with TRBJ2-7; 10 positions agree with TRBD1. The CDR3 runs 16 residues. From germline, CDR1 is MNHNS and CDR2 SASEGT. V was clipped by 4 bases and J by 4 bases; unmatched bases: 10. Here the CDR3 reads CASSGWDRGSSYEQYV. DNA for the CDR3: TGTGCCAGCAGTGGATGGGACAGGGGATCCAGTTACGAGCAGTACGTC.

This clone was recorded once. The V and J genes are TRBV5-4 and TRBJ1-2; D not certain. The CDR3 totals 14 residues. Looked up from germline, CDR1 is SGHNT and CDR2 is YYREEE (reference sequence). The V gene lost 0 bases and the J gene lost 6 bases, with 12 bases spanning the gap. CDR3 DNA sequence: TGTGCCAGCAGCTTGGATGCGGGAGTCAATGGCTACACCTTC. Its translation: CASSLDAGVNGYTF. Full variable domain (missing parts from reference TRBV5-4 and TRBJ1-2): ETGVTQSPTHLIKTRGQQVTLRCSSQSGHNTVSWYQQALGQGPQFIFQYYREEENGRGNFPPRFSGLQFPNYSSELNVNALELDDSALYLCASSLDAGVNGYTFGSGTRLTVV.

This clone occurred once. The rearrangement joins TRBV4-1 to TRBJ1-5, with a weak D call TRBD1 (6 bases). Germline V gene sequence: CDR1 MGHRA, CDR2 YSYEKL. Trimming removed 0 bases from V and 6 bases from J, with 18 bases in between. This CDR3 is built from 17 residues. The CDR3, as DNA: TGCGCCAGCAGCCAAGAGGTCTTTCCGGGGGGGCTTCAGCCCCAGCATTTT. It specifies CASSQEVFPGGLQPQHF.